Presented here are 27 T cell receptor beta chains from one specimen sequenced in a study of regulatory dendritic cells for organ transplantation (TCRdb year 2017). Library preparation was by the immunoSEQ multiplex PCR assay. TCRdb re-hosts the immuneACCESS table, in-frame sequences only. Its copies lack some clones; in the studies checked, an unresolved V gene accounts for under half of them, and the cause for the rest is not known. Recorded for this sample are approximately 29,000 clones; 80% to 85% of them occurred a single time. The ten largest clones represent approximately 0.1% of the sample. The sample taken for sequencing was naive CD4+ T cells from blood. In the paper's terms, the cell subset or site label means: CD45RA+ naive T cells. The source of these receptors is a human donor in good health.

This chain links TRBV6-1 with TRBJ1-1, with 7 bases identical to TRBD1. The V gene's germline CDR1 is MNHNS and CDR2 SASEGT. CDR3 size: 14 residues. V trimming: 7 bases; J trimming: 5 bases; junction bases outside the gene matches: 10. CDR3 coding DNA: TGTGCCAGCACTGAGGACAGGTACGGGACTGAAGCTTTCTTT. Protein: CASTEDRYGTEAFF.

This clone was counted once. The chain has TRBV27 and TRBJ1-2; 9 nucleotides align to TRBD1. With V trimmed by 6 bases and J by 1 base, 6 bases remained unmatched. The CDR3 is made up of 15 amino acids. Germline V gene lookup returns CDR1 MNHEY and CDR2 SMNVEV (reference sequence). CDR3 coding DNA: TGTGCCAGCAGCCCCGGGACAGGGTATAACTATGGCTACACCTTC. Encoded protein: CASSPGTGYNYGYTF.

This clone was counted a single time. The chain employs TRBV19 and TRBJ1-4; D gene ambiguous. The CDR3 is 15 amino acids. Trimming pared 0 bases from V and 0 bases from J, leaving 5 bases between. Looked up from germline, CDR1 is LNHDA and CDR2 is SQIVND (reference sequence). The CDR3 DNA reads TGTGCCAGTAGTATAGATAGTGCAACTAATGAAAAACTGTTTTTT. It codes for CASSIDSATNEKLFF.

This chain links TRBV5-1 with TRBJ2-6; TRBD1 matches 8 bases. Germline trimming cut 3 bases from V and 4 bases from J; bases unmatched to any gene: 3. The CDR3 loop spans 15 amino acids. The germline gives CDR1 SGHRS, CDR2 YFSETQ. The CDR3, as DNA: TGCGCCAGCAGCTACAGGGGGTCCGGGGCCAACGTCCTGACTTTC. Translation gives CASSYRGSGANVLTF.

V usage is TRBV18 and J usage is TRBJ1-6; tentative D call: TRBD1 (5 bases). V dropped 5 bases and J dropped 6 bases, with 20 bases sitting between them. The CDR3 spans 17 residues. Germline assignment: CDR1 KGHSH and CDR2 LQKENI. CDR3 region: CASSTAGSGQGNSPLHF. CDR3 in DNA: TGTGCCAGCTCAACGGCGGGGTCGGGGCAGGGTAATTCACCCCTCCACTTT.

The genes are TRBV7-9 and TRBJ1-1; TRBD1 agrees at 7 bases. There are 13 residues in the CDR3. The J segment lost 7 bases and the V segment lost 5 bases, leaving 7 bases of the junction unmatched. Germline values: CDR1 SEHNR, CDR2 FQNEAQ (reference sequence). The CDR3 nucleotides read TGTGCCAGCAGCCCAAGGACAGGTGATGAAGCTTTCTTT. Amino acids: CASSPRTGDEAFF.

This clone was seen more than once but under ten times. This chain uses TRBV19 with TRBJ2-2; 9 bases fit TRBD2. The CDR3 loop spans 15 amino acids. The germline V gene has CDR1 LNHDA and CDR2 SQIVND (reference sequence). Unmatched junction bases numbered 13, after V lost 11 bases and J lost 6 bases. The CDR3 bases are TGTGCCTCGAGCGGGGGGACGCGCGTTGCCGGGGAGCTGTTTTTT. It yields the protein CASSGGTRVAGELFF.

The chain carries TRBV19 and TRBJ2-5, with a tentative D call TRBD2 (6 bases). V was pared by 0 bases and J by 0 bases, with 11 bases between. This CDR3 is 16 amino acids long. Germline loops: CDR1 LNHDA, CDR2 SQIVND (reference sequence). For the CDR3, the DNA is TGTGCCAGTAGTATAGAGGGAGGAAACTACCAAGAGACCCAGTACTTC. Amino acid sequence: CASSIEGGNYQETQYF.

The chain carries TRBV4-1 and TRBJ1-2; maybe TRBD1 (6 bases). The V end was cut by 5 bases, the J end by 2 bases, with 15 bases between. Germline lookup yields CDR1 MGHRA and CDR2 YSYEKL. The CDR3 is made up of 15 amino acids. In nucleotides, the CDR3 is TGCGCCAGCAGCGCAACGAGGACAGTCAACTATGGCTACACCTTC. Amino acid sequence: CASSATRTVNYGYTF.

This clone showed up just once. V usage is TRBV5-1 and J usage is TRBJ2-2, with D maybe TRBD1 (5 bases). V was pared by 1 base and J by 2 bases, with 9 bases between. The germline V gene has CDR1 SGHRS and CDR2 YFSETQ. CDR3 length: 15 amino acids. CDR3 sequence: CASSLLQGNTGELFF. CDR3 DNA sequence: TGCGCCAGCAGCTTGCTTCAGGGTAACACCGGGGAGCTGTTTTTT.

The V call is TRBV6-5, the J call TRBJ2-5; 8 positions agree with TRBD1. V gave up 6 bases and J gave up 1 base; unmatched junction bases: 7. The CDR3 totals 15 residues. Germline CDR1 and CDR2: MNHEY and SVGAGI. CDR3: CASRFRDRIQETQYF. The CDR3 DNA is TGTGCCAGCAGGTTCCGGGACAGGATCCAAGAGACCCAGTACTTC.

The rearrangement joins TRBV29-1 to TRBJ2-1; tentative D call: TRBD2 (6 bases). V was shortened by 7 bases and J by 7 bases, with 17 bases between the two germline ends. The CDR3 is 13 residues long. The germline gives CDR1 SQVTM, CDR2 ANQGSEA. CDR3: CSGGGTRENEQFF. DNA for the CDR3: TGCAGCGGGGGCGGGACTCGCGAAAATGAGCAGTTCTTC.

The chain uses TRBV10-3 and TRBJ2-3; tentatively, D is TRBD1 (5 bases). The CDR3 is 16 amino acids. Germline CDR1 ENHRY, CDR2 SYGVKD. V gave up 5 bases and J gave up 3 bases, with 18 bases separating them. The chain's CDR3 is CAISSEKGARTDTQYF. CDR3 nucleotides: TGTGCCATCAGTTCTGAAAAAGGGGCGCGAACAGATACGCAGTATTTT.

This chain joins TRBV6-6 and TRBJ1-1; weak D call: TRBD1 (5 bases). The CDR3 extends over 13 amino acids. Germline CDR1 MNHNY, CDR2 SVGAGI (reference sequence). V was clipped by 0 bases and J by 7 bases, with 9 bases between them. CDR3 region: CASSYSGGGEAFF. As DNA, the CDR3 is TGTGCCAGCAGTTACTCGGGGGGAGGTGAAGCTTTCTTT.

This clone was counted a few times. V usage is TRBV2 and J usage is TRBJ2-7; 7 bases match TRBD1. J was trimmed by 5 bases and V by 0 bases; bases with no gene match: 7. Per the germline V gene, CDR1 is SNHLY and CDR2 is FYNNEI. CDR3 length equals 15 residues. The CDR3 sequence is CASSEAPTGPHEQYF. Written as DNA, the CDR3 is TGTGCCAGCAGTGAAGCCCCGACAGGGCCCCACGAGCAGTACTTC. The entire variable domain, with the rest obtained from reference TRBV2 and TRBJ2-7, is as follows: EPEVTQTPSHQVTQMGQEVILRCVPISNHLYFYWYRQILGQKVEFLVSFYNNEISEKSEIFDDQFSVERPDGSNFTLKIRSTKLEDSAMYFCASSEAPTGPHEQYFGPGTRLTVT.

This CDR3 is CASSPRVSYEQYF. The DNA of the CDR3 is TGTGCCAGCTCACCACGCGTCTCCTACGAGCAGTACTTC. The gene calls are TRBV18 and TRBJ2-7; no reliable D call. CDR3 length: 13 residues. Trimming removed 1 base from V and 0 bases from J, with 4 bases in between. Germline V CDR1 and CDR2: KGHSH, LQKENI. The full variable domain, its missing parts supplied by reference TRBV18 and TRBJ2-7, is NAGVMQNPRHLVRRRGQEARLRCSPMKGHSHVYWYRQLPEEGLKFMVYLQKENIIDESGMPKERFSAEFPKEGPSILRIQQVVRGDSAAYFCASSPRVSYEQYFGPGTRLTVT.

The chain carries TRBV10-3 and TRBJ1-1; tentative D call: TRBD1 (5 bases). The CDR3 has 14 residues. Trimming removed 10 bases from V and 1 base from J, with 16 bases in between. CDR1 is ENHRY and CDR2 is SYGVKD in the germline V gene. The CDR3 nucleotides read TGTGCCACCACCAGTCTCGGGGGGAACACTGAAGCTTTCTTT. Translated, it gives CATTSLGGNTEAFF.

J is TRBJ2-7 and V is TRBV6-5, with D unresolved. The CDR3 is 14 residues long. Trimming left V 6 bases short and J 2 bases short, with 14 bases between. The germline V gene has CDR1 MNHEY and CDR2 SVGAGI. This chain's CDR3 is CASRSHEPPYEQYF. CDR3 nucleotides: TGTGCCAGCAGATCCCATGAGCCACCCTACGAGCAGTACTTC.

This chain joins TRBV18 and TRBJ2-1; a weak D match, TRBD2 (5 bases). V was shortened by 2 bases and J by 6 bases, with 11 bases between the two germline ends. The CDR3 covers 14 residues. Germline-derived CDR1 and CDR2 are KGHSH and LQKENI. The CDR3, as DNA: TGTGCCAGCTCACCATGGACTCTGGTCAATGAGCAGTTCTTC. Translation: CASSPWTLVNEQFF.

For the CDR3, the DNA is TGCGCCAGCAGGCCTATGACAGGCGACAATGAGCAGTTCTTC. Its protein product is CASRPMTGDNEQFF. This chain uses TRBV5-1 with TRBJ2-1, with D possibly being TRBD1 (6 bases). Trimming cost V 5 bases and J 5 bases, with 14 bases left between them. The germline CDR1 and CDR2 sequences are SGHRS and YFSETQ. This CDR3 is built from 14 residues. The entire variable domain, with the rest obtained from reference TRBV5-1 and TRBJ2-1, is as follows: KAGVTQTPRYLIKTRGQQVTLSCSPISGHRSVSWYQQTPGQGLQFLFEYFSETQRNKGNFPGRFSGRQFSNSRSEMNVSTLELGDSALYLCASRPMTGDNEQFFGPGTRLTVL.

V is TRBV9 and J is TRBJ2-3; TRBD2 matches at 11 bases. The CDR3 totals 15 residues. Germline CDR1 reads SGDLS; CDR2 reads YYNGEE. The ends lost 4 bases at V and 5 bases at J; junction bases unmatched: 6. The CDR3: CASSSLAGGRDTQYF. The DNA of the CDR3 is TGTGCCAGCAGCAGTCTAGCGGGGGGCCGAGATACGCAGTATTTT.

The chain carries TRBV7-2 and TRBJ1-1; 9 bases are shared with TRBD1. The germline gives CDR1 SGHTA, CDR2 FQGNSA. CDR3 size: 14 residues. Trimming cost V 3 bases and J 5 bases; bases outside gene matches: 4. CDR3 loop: CASSFGQGRTEAFF. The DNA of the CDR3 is TGTGCCAGCAGCTTCGGACAGGGGAGAACTGAAGCTTTCTTT.

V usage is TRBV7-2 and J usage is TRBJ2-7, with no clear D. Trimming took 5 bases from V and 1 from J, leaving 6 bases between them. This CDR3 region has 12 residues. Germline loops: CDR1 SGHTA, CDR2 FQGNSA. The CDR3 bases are TGTGCCAGCAGCCTCACTTCCTACGAGCAGTACTTC. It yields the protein CASSLTSYEQYF.

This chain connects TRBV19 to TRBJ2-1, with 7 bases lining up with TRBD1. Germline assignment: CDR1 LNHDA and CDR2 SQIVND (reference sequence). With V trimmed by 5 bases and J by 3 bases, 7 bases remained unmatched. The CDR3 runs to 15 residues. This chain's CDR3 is CASSHDRDLYNEQFF. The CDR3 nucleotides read TGTGCCAGTAGTCATGACAGGGACCTCTACAATGAGCAGTTCTTC.

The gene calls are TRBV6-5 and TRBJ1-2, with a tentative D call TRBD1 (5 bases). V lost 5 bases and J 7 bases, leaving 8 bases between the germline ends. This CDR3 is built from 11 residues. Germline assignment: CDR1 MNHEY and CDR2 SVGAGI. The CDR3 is CASSRGGGYTF. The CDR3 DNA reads TGTGCCAGCAGTCGCGGGGGTGGCTACACCTTC.

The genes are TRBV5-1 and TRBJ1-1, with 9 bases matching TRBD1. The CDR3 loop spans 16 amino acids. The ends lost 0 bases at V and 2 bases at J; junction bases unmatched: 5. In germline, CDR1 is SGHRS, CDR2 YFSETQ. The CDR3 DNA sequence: TGCGCCAGCAGCTTGGACCCACAGGGGGCAAACACTGAAGCTTTCTTT. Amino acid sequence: CASSLDPQGANTEAFF.

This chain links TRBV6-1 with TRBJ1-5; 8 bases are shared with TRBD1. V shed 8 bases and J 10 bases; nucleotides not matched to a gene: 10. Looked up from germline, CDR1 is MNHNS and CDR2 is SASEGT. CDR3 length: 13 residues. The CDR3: CASGNRGWGPQHF. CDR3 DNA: TGTGCCAGCGGGAACAGGGGGTGGGGACCCCAGCATTTT.